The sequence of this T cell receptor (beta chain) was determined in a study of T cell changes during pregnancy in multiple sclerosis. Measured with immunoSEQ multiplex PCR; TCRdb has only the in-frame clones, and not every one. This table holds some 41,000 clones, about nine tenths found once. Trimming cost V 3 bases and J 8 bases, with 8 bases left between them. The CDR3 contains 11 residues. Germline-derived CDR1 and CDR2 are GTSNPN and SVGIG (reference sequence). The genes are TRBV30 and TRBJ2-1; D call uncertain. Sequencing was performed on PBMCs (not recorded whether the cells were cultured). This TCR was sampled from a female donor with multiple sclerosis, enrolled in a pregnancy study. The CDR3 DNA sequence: TGTGCCTGGAGGAAATCCTATGAGCAGTTCTTC. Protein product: CAWRKSYEQFF.